Below, 8 T cell receptor beta chains from the same sample are listed, as sequenced in a study of blood T cell repertoires in COVID-19. TCRdb's copy holds only in-frame clones and misses some; the assay was immunoSEQ multiplex PCR. The repertoire holds tens of thousands of clones, with roughly 80% as singletons. The sample comprised peripheral blood. These receptors were taken from a man aged 55-75 years with acute or convalescent COVID-19.

CDR3 amino acids: CASSPKPGVYYSPLHF. The CDR3 bases are TGTGCCAGTAGCCCTAAACCCGGGGTGTATTATTCACCCCTCCACTTT. The chain has TRBV19 and TRBJ1-6; D unresolved. The length of the CDR3 is 16 residues. The V gene's germline CDR1 is LNHDA and CDR2 SQIVND (reference sequence). Trimming took 6 bases from V and 8 from J, leaving 20 bases between them.

The rearrangement uses TRBV19 and TRBJ1-5; the match to TRBD1 covers 8 bases. Unmatched junction bases numbered 8, after V lost 5 bases and J lost 8 bases. CDR3 length: 14 residues. Germline CDR1 LNHDA, CDR2 SQIVND (reference sequence). Here the CDR3 reads CASSAPGGSEPQHF. CDR3 DNA sequence: TGTGCCAGTAGTGCCCCAGGGGGCTCTGAGCCCCAGCATTTT. The full variable domain, rest sourced from reference TRBV19 and TRBJ1-5, is DGGITQSPKYLFRKEGQNVTLSCEQNLNHDAMYWYRQDPGQGLRLIYYSQIVNDFQKGDIAEGYSVSREKKESFPLTVTSAQKNPTAFYLCASSAPGGSEPQHFGDGTRLSIL.

The chain uses TRBV10-3 and TRBJ1-1, with D uncertain. This CDR3 has 12 residues. Looked up from germline, CDR1 is ENHRY and CDR2 is SYGVKD. The V and J ends lost 2 bases and 7 bases respectively, with 8 bases between them. The DNA for the CDR3 is TGTGCCATCAGTGAGAGAGGTTTTGAAGCTTTCTTT. Translating it yields CAISERGFEAFF.

Here the CDR3 reads CASSGSGFQPQHF. The DNA of the CDR3 is TGTGCCAGCAGTGGTTCGGGGTTCCAGCCCCAGCATTTT. V gene TRBV2 combines with J gene TRBJ1-5; D call uncertain. V was trimmed by 4 bases and J by 7 bases, leaving 11 bases between them. The CDR3 is 13 residues long. The germline V gene has CDR1 SNHLY and CDR2 FYNNEI. Looking up the rest from reference TRBV2 and TRBJ1-5 gives the full variable domain: EPEVTQTPSHQVTQMGQEVILRCVPISNHLYFYWYRQILGQKVEFLVSFYNNEISEKSEIFDDQFSVERPDGSNFTLKIRSTKLEDSAMYFCASSGSGFQPQHFGDGTRLSIL.

The table lists this clone with a few counts. The chain has TRBV10-3 and TRBJ1-6; 7 nucleotides line up with TRBD1. Germline CDR1 reads ENHRY; CDR2 reads SYGVKD. This CDR3 region has 15 residues. Trimming took 7 bases from V and 6 from J; bases not matched to a gene: 9. CDR3 in amino acids: CAITATGQANSPLHF. For the CDR3, the DNA is TGTGCCATCACCGCGACAGGGCAGGCTAATTCACCCCTCCACTTT.

This chain connects TRBV11-2 to TRBJ1-1; a possible D gene is TRBD1 (5 bases). Germline CDR1 is SGHAT and CDR2 is FQNNGV. CDR3 length: 14 amino acids. V was clipped by 1 base and J by 12 bases, with 18 bases between them. CDR3 DNA: TGTGCCAGCAGCTTAGGGGGGGACCCTGTGGTGACTTTCTTT. Translated: CASSLGGDPVVTFF.

V is TRBV30 and J is TRBJ1-6; 8 positions agree with TRBD1. The CDR3 extends over 16 amino acids. Trimming at V came to 7 bases and at J to 0 bases, leaving 8 bases not matched to a gene. Germline CDR1 and CDR2: GTSNPN and SVGIG (reference sequence). The CDR3 sequence: CASRQGLNSYNSPLHF. Written as DNA, the CDR3 is TGTGCCTCCCGACAGGGGTTAAACTCCTATAATTCACCCCTCCACTTT.

The chain combines TRBV10-2 with TRBJ2-3; tentative D call: TRBD2 (5 bases). The CDR3 consists of 14 residues. Germline V gives CDR1 WSHSY, CDR2 SAAADI. The V gene lost 8 bases and the J gene lost 7 bases, with 19 bases spanning the gap. CDR3 in amino acids: CASLSGPVVNTQYF. The DNA of the CDR3 is TGCGCCAGCTTGAGCGGACCGGTGGTTAATACGCAGTATTTT.